These T cell receptor beta chains were read from a single sample in a study of regulatory T cells in long-lasting Graves disease. TCRdb ran MiXCR on the multiplex PCR reads and lists one entry per CDR3 protein. The sample lists about 470,000 distinct CDR3 sequences; less than 25% were seen once. Sequenced material: peripheral blood mononuclear cells (PBMCs), taken when the disease was refractory, from a patient treated with antithyroid drugs. Every receptor here comes from a female donor with Graves disease. Each CDR3 is given with its conserved first and last residue. Each record gives: clone size, J gene, V gene, D gene, CDR3 protein, CDR3 DNA. The D gene is left open where the match is weak. Expanded clones get a size class; other rows say once, few or many, or leave the size out.

many TRBJ2-2 TRBV12-3/TRBV12-4 TRBD2 CASSPEAGGPSGELFF TGTGCCAGCAGTCCTGAAGCGGGAGGGCCGAGCGGGGAGCTGTTTTTT
many TRBJ2-5 TRBV29-1 . CSIRREGGTQYF TGCAGCATCCGAAGGGAAGGAGGGACCCAGTACTTC
many TRBJ2-3 TRBV27 TRBD2 CASRRYFPTSGRDTDTQYF TGTGCCAGCAGACGATATTTCCCTACTAGCGGGAGAGACACAGATACGCAGTATTTT
many TRBJ1-2 TRBV28 . CASSLRQSLRHYGYTF TGTGCCAGCAGTTTACGACAGTCTCTCCGTCACTATGGCTACACCTTC
few TRBJ1-1 TRBV6-1 . CASSRDTSGTEAFF TGTGCCAGCAGCCGAGACACGTCTGGGACTGAAGCTTTCTTT
few TRBJ2-5 TRBV6-2/TRBV6-3 . CASSYLIQETQYF TGTGCCAGCAGTTACCTGATCCAAGAGACCCAGTACTTC
. TRBJ1-1 TRBV19 . CASSRSRGLTNTEAFF TGTGCCAGTAGTAGGTCTCGGGGCCTGACGAACACTGAAGCTTTCTTT
. TRBJ2-3 TRBV27 TRBD2 CASSFWGWTSGSTDTQYF TGTGCCAGCAGTTTTTGGGGGTGGACTAGCGGGAGCACAGATACGCAGTATTTT
many TRBJ2-7 TRBV6-2/TRBV6-3 TRBD1 CASSYRTGVYEQYF TGTGCCAGCAGTTACCGGACAGGGGTCTACGAGCAGTACTTC
many TRBJ1-2 TRBV27 TRBD1 CASRKTGTGIANYGYTF TGTGCCAGCAGGAAAACCGGGACAGGGATAGCTAACTATGGCTACACCTTC
. TRBJ2-1 TRBV6-1 . CASSKDLIFEQFF TGTGCCAGCAGTAAAGACTTAATTTTTGAGCAGTTCTTC
many TRBJ1-2 TRBV5-1 . CASSLGGSANYGYTF TGCGCCAGCAGCTTGGGAGGATCAGCTAACTATGGCTACACCTTC
. TRBJ2-2 TRBV7-9 TRBD2 CASSRLAGTGELFF TGTGCCAGCAGCCGACTAGCGGGGACCGGGGAGCTGTTTTTT
few TRBJ2-7 TRBV30 TRBD2 CAWTEPSGTYEQYF TGTGCCTGGACGGAGCCTAGCGGGACCTACGAGCAGTACTTC
. TRBJ2-3 TRBV3-1 TRBD2 CASQPGGSHTDTQYF TGTGCCAGCCAACCGGGAGGGTCCCACACAGATACGCAGTATTTT
. TRBJ1-1 TRBV7-9 TRBD1 CASSWGRTGGTEAFF TGTGCCAGCAGCTGGGGCCGGACAGGGGGCACTGAAGCTTTCTTT
. TRBJ1-2 TRBV4-1 TRBD1 CASSQDRTGDGYTF TGCGCCAGCAGCCAAGATCGGACAGGGGATGGCTACACCTTC
many TRBJ1-1 TRBV29-1 . CSVWVNTEAFF TGCAGCGTGTGGGTGAACACTGAAGCTTTCTTT
few TRBJ1-2 TRBV6-1 TRBD1 CASRPGQGHWGYTF TGTGCCAGCAGGCCCGGACAGGGGCATTGGGGCTACACCTTC
many TRBJ1-4 TRBV6-1 . CASSGSNEKLFF TGTGCCAGCAGCGGCTCAAATGAAAAACTGTTTTTT
. TRBJ1-6 TRBV6-2/TRBV6-3 . CASSYSGDSPLHF TGTGCCAGCAGTTACTCTGGGGATTCACCCCTCCACTTT
. TRBJ2-5 TRBV24-1 . CATSDPRGHETQYF TGTGCCACCAGTGATCCACGAGGTCACGAGACCCAGTACTTC
many TRBJ2-7 TRBV2 TRBD1 CAGTGGAPSYEQYF TGTGCCGGCACAGGGGGCGCCCCCTCCTACGAGCAGTACTTC
many TRBJ1-1 TRBV6-1 . CASGTKGTNTEAFF TGTGCCAGCGGGACCAAAGGGACGAACACTGAAGCTTTCTTT
few TRBJ1-1 TRBV19 . CASSTRARGGTEAFF TGTGCCAGTAGTACTAGGGCCCGCGGAGGAACTGAAGCTTTCTTT
few TRBJ2-4 TRBV4-3 . CASSQDIAKNIQYF TGCGCCAGCAGCCAAGACATAGCCAAAAACATTCAGTACTTC
many TRBJ2-4 TRBV11-2 . CASSLGSSGMDIQYF TGTGCCAGCAGCTTAGGTAGTTCAGGGATGGACATTCAGTACTTC
many TRBJ1-2 TRBV12-3/TRBV12-4 TRBD1 CASTDDRAGSRGYTF TGTGCCAGCACCGATGACAGGGCGGGCTCAAGGGGCTACACCTTC
few TRBJ2-7 TRBV5-1 . CASSSGWNPRPYEQYF TGCGCCAGCAGCAGCGGGTGGAATCCACGTCCCTACGAGCAGTACTTC
. TRBJ1-3 TRBV30 TRBD1 CAWGYWTGHSGNTIYF TGTGCCTGGGGTTATTGGACAGGGCACTCTGGAAACACCATATATTTT
many TRBJ2-5 TRBV28 TRBD2 CASRVLAEETQYF TGTGCCAGCAGGGTACTAGCGGAAGAGACCCAGTACTTC
many TRBJ1-2 TRBV28 . CASSPGEGINYGYTF TGTGCCAGCAGCCCTGGGGAGGGTATTAACTATGGCTACACCTTC
. TRBJ2-1 TRBV10-3 TRBD2 CAISESSGRTGNEQFF TGTGCCATCAGTGAGTCTTCCGGGAGGACCGGTAATGAGCAGTTCTTC
few TRBJ2-7 TRBV19 TRBD2 CASHFTGGKQYF TGTGCCAGTCACTTCACGGGAGGGAAGCAGTACTTC
many TRBJ2-7 TRBV7-2 TRBD1 CASSLAKTGGYEQYF TGTGCCAGCAGCTTAGCTAAGACAGGGGGCTACGAGCAGTACTTC
many TRBJ1-6 TRBV2 TRBD1 CASSLKIRTGHNNSPLHF TGTGCCAGCAGCCTAAAGATACGGACAGGACACAATAATTCACCCCTCCACTTT
many TRBJ2-7 TRBV11-2 TRBD2 CASSSVAGTYEQYF TGTGCCAGCAGCTCGGTAGCGGGGACCTACGAGCAGTACTTC
many TRBJ2-7 TRBV28 . CASSPDDGSYEQYF TGTGCCAGCAGTCCGGATGACGGCTCCTACGAGCAGTACTTC
many TRBJ1-2 TRBV28 . CASITNYGYTF TGTGCCAGCATCACCAATTATGGCTACACCTTC
many TRBJ1-2 TRBV2 . CASSDPYGYTF TGTGCCAGCAGTGATCCCTATGGCTACACCTTC
many TRBJ2-5 TRBV28 TRBD1 CASSYGTGVVAETQYF TGTGCCAGCAGTTACGGGACAGGGGTTGTTGCGGAGACCCAGTACTTC
many TRBJ1-1 TRBV14 . CASSLWGQTEAFF TGTGCCAGCAGCCTTTGGGGCCAAACTGAAGCTTTCTTT
. TRBJ2-7 TRBV7-9 . CASVQGGIGEQYF TGTGCCAGTGTGCAGGGCGGAATCGGCGAGCAGTACTTC
many TRBJ1-2 TRBV20-1 TRBD1 CSARDRTGAYYGYTF TGCAGTGCTAGAGATCGGACAGGGGCTTACTATGGCTACACCTTC
few TRBJ1-2 TRBV30 . CAWSAGTIYGYTF TGTGCCTGGAGTGCCGGGACCATCTATGGCTACACCTTC